The 14 T cell receptor beta chains listed next were all sequenced from one sample in a study of T cell changes during pregnancy in multiple sclerosis. Here immunoSEQ multiplex PCR was the method, and the copy in TCRdb shows in-frame clones only, minus some. This sample has about 93,000 clones, with 85% to 95% found just once. Here the sequenced sample was peripheral blood, taken after pregnancy. Source of these receptors: a female donor with multiple sclerosis, enrolled in a pregnancy study.

The genes are TRBV14 and TRBJ1-6; 9 nucleotides align to TRBD1. In germline, CDR1 is SGHDN, CDR2 FVKESK. V was pared by 4 bases and J by 10 bases, with 8 bases of the junction left unmatched. CDR3 size: 15 residues. CDR3 DNA: TGTGCCAGCAGCCTCTGGACAGGGGCTGGGTCACCCCTCCACTTT. Amino acid sequence: CASSLWTGAGSPLHF.

This rearrangement joins TRBV5-6 to TRBJ1-6, with 11 bases aligning to TRBD1. This CDR3 spans 14 amino acids. Per the germline V gene, CDR1 is SGHDT and CDR2 is YYEEEE. V lost 3 bases, J lost 8 bases, and 1 base stayed unmatched. As DNA, the CDR3 is TGTGCCAGCAGCTGGGGACAGGGGGATTCACCCCTCCACTTT. It specifies CASSWGQGDSPLHF.

The rearrangement links TRBV28 to TRBJ2-6; a possible D gene is TRBD1 (5 bases). This CDR3 is 19 amino acids long. Germline CDR1 reads MDHEN; CDR2 reads SYDVKM. V dropped 6 bases and J dropped 0 bases, with 21 bases sitting between them. For the CDR3, the DNA is TGTGCCAGCAGCCCCAGACAGCTACTCCTTACCTCTGGGGCCAACGTCCTGACTTTC. Protein: CASSPRQLLLTSGANVLTF.

This clone appeared once. The rearrangement joins TRBV6-5 to TRBJ1-2; D remains ambiguous. CDR3 length: 14 amino acids. V was shortened by 3 bases and J by 4 bases, with 12 bases between the two germline ends. In germline, CDR1 is MNHEY, CDR2 SVGAGI. In nucleotides, the CDR3 is TGTGCCAGCAGTTATTACGACACGACCTATGGCTACACCTTC. This sequence encodes CASSYYDTTYGYTF.

The chain uses TRBV6-1 and TRBJ2-7, with TRBD1 as a possible D gene (6 bases). CDR3 length: 13 amino acids. In germline, CDR1 is MNHNS, CDR2 SASEGT. Deletions cut 5 bases from V and 4 bases from J, with 12 bases between. Here the CDR3 DNA reads TGTGCCAGCAGTCCAACGACAGGATACGAGCAGTACTTC. As protein: CASSPTTGYEQYF.

This clone was seen once. This rearrangement joins TRBV19 to TRBJ1-5; 8 nucleotides line up with TRBD1. V gave up 3 bases and J gave up 5 bases; unmatched junction bases: 6. CDR3 length equals 15 residues. CDR1 and CDR2 from the germline V gene are LNHDA and SQIVND (reference sequence). The DNA for the CDR3 is TGTGCCAGTAGTATGACAGGACAGGGCGATCAGCCCCAGCATTTT. This sequence encodes CASSMTGQGDQPQHF.

The chain is built from TRBV18 and TRBJ2-1; possibly TRBD2 for D (6 bases). The CDR3 has 13 residues. V lost 0 bases and J lost 10, with 10 bases in between. Germline V gene lookup returns CDR1 KGHSH and CDR2 LQKENI. The CDR3 loop is CASSPPAAGEQFF. As DNA, the CDR3 is TGTGCCAGCTCACCACCGGCCGCGGGGGAGCAGTTCTTC.

V gene TRBV11-3 combines with J gene TRBJ2-7; 12 bases map to TRBD2. CDR1 is SGHNT and CDR2 is YENEEA in the germline V gene. This CDR3 contains 16 residues. The V and J ends lost 5 bases and 0 bases, in that order; junction bases with no gene match: 5. The DNA of the CDR3 is TGTGCCAGCAGCCCCGGACTAGCGGGAAACTCCTACGAGCAGTACTTC. Translation gives CASSPGLAGNSYEQYF.

The V and J genes are TRBV19 and TRBJ1-4, with a possible D match to TRBD1 (6 bases). Trimming cost V 7 bases and J 8 bases, with 20 bases left between them. The CDR3 totals 15 residues. Germline loops: CDR1 LNHDA, CDR2 SQIVND (reference sequence). As DNA, the CDR3 is TGTGCCAGTACCCGACGTCCAGGGGAAGGCGAAAAACTGTTTTTT. Its translation: CASTRRPGEGEKLFF.

The chain recombines TRBV7-6 with TRBJ1-3; no definite D call. The CDR3 contains 15 residues. Germline values: CDR1 SGHVS, CDR2 FNYEAQ. The V end was cut by 2 bases, the J end by 4 bases, with 12 bases between. Here the CDR3 reads CASSLPPGSGNTIYF. The CDR3 region has the DNA TGTGCCAGCAGCTTACCCCCGGGGTCCGGAAACACCATATATTTT.

This clone has at least ten counts. The gene calls are TRBV29-1 and TRBJ1-1; TRBD1 aligns across 7 bases. Germline V lookup: CDR1 SQVTM, CDR2 ANQGSEA. There are 13 residues in the CDR3. Germline trimming cut 6 bases from V and 6 bases from J; bases unmatched to any gene: 10. The CDR3 loop reads CSVARQGSAEAFF. The CDR3 DNA sequence: TGCAGCGTGGCCCGACAGGGCTCTGCTGAAGCTTTCTTT.

This sequence joins TRBV19 and TRBJ1-2, with 7 bases that match TRBD1. Germline V gene data show CDR1 as LNHDA and CDR2 as SQIVND (reference sequence). CDR3 size: 14 residues. V lost 7 bases, J lost 8 bases, and 13 bases stayed unmatched. The CDR3 loop reads CASIGDGGGQGYTF. CDR3 in DNA: TGTGCCAGTATTGGTGATGGAGGGGGCCAGGGCTACACCTTC.

The chain uses TRBV7-8 and TRBJ1-2; possibly TRBD1 for D (6 bases). Germline values: CDR1 SGHVS, CDR2 FQNEAQ. The CDR3 has 15 residues. The V end was cut by 1 base, the J end by 8 bases, with 17 bases between. The CDR3 DNA sequence: TGTGCCAGCAGCTTAGTCCGAATAGGGAGGGGGGGCTACACCTTC. It encodes CASSLVRIGRGGYTF. Filled out from reference TRBV7-8 and TRBJ1-2, the complete variable domain reads GAGVSQSPRYKVAKRGQDVALRCDPISGHVSLFWYQQALGQGPEFLTYFQNEAQLDKSGLPSDRFFAERPEGSVSTLKIQRTQQEDSAVYLCASSLVRIGRGGYTFGSGTRLTVV.

In this sample, this clone turned up once. V usage is TRBV9 and J usage is TRBJ1-2; D unclear. The CDR3 contains 18 residues. The V end was cut by 0 bases, the J end by 5 bases, with 23 bases between. The V gene's germline CDR1 is SGDLS and CDR2 YYNGEE. CDR3 nucleotide sequence: TGTGCCAGCAGCGTAGGGTTTGGGAGGGCCCCGCCATCTTATGGCTACACCTTC. As protein: CASSVGFGRAPPSYGYTF.